The clone carrying this T cell receptor (beta chain) was counted many times. What it binds is unknown. This entry is derived from a study of T cells in Graves' hyperthyroidism and ophthalmopathy. The investigators amplified TCR beta CDR3 regions from RNA transcripts. First-round RT-PCR of the TCR CDR3 relied on the HTBI primer set. TCRdb re-derived calls from the multiplex PCR reads in MiXCR, one entry per CDR3 protein. The data hold approximately 500,000 distinct CDR3 sequences, with around 46% observed a single time. The patients, who ranged from 18 to 65 in age, presented with newly diagnosed hyperthyroidism lasting under 2 months. Study-wide findings and caveats: Ophthalmopathy and stable hyperthyroidism were told apart by a 13 V-J model.

The CDR3 runs to 14 residues. Germline V gene lookup returns CDR1 SGHVS and CDR2 FQNEAQ. The trim removed 5 bases at V and 6 bases at J, leaving 9 bases unmatched. The clonotype originates from a woman between 18 and 30 years old with Graves' hyperthyroidism. Material for sequencing was peripheral blood or thyroid tissue (not recorded which). The chain couples TRBV7-8 to TRBJ1-1, with 7 bases identical to TRBD1. CDR3 coding DNA: TGTGCCAGCAGCCATACTGACAGGGAGGCTGAAGCTTTCTTT. It translates to CASSHTDREAEAFF.